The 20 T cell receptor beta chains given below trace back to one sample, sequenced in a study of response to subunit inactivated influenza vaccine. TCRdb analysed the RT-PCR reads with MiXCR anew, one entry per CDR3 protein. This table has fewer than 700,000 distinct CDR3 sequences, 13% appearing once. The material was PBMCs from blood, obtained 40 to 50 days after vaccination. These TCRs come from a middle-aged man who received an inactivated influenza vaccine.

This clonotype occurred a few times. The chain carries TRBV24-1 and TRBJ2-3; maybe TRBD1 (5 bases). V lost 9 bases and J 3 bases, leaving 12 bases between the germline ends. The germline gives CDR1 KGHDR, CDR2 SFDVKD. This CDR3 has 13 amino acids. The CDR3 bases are TGTGCCACCGCGAAAGGACAAACAGATACGCAGTATTTT. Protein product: CATAKGQTDTQYF.

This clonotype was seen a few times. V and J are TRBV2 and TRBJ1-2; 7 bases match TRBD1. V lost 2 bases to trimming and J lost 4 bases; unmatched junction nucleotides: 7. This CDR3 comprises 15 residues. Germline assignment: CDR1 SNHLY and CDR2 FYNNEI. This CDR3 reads CASSENTGEVYGYTF. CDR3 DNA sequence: TGTGCCAGCAGTGAAAACACAGGGGAGGTCTATGGCTACACCTTC. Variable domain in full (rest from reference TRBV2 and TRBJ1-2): EPEVTQTPSHQVTQMGQEVILRCVPISNHLYFYWYRQILGQKVEFLVSFYNNEISEKSEIFDDQFSVERPDGSNFTLKIRSTKLEDSAMYFCASSENTGEVYGYTFGSGTRLTVV.

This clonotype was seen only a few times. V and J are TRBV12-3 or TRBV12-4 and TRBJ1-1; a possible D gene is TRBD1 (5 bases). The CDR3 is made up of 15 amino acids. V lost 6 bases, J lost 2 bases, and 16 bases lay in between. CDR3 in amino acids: CASSPMGGVNTEAFF. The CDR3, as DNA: TGTGCCAGCAGCCCAATGGGGGGAGTTAACACTGAAGCTTTCTTT.

The CDR3 DNA is TGCGCCAGCAGCCAACTAGGGGGCACGGAGACCCAGTACTTC. Protein: CASSQLGGTETQYF. The gene calls are TRBV5-1 and TRBJ2-5, with 7 bases aligning to TRBD1. With V trimmed by 4 bases and J by 5 bases, 8 bases remained unmatched. The germline gives CDR1 SGHRS, CDR2 YFSETQ. The CDR3 sequence is 14 residues long.

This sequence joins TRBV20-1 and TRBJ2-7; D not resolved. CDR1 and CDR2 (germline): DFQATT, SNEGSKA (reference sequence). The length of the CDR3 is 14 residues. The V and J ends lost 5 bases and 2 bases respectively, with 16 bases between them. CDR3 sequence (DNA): TGCAGTGCTCCCCCTCCGTGGCGAGCCTACGAGCAGTACTTC. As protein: CSAPPPWRAYEQYF.

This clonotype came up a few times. In DNA form, the CDR3 reads TGTGCCAGCAGCAAAATGCGGGAGGCACGGCGGACCGGGGAGCTGTTTTTT. The encoded protein is CASSKMREARRTGELFF. This chain connects TRBV21-1 to TRBJ2-2; the table's D call TRBD2 went unverified against the DNA. TRBV21-1 is annotated as a pseudogene. The length of the CDR3 is 17 residues.

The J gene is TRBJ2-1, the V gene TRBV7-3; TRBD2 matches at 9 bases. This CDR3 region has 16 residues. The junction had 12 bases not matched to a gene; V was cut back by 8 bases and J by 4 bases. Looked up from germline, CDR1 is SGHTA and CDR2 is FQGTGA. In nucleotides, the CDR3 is TGTGCCAGCGGACCCGGGGCGGGAGGGCTATACAATGAGCAGTTCTTC. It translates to CASGPGAGGLYNEQFF.

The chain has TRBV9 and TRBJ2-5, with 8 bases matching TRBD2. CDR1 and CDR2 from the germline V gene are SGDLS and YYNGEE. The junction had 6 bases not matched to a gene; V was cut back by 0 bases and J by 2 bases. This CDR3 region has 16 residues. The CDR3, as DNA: TGTGCCAGCAGCGTAGGGGTTAGCGGGGTTCAAGAGACCCAGTACTTC. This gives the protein CASSVGVSGVQETQYF.

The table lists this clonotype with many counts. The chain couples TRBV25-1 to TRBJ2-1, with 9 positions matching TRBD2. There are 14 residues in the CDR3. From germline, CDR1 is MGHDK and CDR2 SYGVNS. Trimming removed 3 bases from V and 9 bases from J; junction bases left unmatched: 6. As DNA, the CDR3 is TGTGCCAGCAGTGATTTAGCGGGAGAGGGTGAGCAGTTCTTC. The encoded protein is CASSDLAGEGEQFF. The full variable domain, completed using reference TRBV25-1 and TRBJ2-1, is EADIYQTPRYLVIGTGKKITLECSQTMGHDKMYWYQQDPGMELHLIHYSYGVNSTEKGDLSSESTVSRIRTEHFPLTLESARPSHTSQYLCASSDLAGEGEQFFGPGTRLTVL.

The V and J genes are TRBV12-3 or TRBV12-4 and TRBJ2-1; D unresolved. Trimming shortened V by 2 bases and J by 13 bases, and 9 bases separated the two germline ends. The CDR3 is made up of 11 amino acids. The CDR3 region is CASSLFADQFF. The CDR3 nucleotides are TGTGCCAGCAGTTTATTTGCAGATCAGTTCTTC.

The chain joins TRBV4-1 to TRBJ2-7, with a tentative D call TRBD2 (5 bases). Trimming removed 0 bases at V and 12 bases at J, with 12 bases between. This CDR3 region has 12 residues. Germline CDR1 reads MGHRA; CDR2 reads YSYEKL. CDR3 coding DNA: TGCGCCAGCAGCCAAGATCGAGGGAGAATGTACTTC. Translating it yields CASSQDRGRMYF.

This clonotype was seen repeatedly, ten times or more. CDR3: CASSLVSGRTHEQYF. CDR3 nucleotide sequence: TGTGCCAGCAGCTTAGTTAGCGGGAGAACCCACGAGCAGTACTTC. This chain uses TRBV7-9 with TRBJ2-7; the match to TRBD2 covers 9 bases. J was trimmed by 5 bases and V by 1 base; bases with no gene match: 6. The CDR3 is 15 amino acids. Germline CDR1 reads SEHNR; CDR2 reads FQNEAQ (reference sequence).

The CDR3 nucleotides read TGTGCCAGCAGTTACTCGACCTGGGGGGAACTGACCGGGGAGCTGTTTTTT. Amino acids: CASSYSTWGELTGELFF. The gene calls are TRBV6-5 and TRBJ2-2; a weak D match, TRBD2 (6 bases). CDR1 MNHEY and CDR2 SVGAGI come from the germline V gene. There are 17 residues in the CDR3. The V end was cut by 0 bases, the J end by 5 bases, with 16 bases between.

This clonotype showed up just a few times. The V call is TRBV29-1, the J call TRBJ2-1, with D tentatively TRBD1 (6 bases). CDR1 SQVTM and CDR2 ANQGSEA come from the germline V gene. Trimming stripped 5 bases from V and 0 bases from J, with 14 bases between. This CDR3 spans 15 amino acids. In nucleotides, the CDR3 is TGCAGCGTTCCGACGGACAGCAGCTCCTACAATGAGCAGTTCTTC. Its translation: CSVPTDSSSYNEQFF.

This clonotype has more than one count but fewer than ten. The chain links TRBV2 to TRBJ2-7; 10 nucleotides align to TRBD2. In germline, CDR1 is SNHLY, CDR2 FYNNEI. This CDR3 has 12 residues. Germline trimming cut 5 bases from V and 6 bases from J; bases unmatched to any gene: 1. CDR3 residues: CASSSSGSEQYF. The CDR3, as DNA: TGTGCCAGCAGTTCTAGCGGGAGCGAGCAGTACTTC.

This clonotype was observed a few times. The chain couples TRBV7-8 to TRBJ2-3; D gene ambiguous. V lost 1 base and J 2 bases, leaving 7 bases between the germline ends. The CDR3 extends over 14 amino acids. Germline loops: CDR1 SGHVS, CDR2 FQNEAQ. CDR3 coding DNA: TGTGCCAGCAGCTTAGGTTACCTCACAGATACGCAGTATTTT. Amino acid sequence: CASSLGYLTDTQYF.

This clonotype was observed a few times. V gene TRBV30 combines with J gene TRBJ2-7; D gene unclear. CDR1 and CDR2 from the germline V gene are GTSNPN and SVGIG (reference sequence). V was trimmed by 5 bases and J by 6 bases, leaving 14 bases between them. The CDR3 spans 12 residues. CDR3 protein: CAWLKKLSEQYF. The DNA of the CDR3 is TGTGCCTGGCTGAAAAAACTTAGCGAGCAGTACTTC.

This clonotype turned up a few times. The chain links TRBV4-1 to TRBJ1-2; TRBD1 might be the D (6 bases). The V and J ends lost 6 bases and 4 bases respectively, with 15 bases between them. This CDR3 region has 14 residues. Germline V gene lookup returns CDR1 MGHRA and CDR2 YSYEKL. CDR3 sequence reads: CASRGGPSSYGYTF. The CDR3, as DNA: TGCGCCAGCAGGGGGGGGCCGTCATCCTATGGCTACACCTTC.

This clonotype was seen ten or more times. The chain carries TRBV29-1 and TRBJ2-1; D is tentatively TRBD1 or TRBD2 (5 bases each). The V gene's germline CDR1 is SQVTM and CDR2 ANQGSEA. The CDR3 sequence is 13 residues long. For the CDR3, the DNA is TGCAACATCCGGGACGGTTCCTACAATGAGCAGTTCTTC. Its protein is CNIRDGSYNEQFF.

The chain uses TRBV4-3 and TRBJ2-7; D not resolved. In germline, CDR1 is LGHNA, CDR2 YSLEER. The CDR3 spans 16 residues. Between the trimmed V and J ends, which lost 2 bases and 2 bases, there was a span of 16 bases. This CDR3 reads CASSQRFTVGPYEQYF. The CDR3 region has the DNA TGCGCCAGCAGCCAAAGATTCACCGTCGGCCCCTACGAGCAGTACTTC.